Presented here are 17 T cell receptor beta chains from one specimen sequenced in a study of a mutant IDH1 vaccine in newly diagnosed glioma. Their recognized antigens are unknown. The protocol was immunoSEQ multiplex PCR, while the TCRdb copy is restricted to in-frame clones and leaves out a portion. The table has around 32,000 clones, about 82% seen once. Time point of the sample: week 35, safety follow-up. The investigators gave 300 ug of mutant IDH1 20-mer peptide in each vaccine dose, together with topical imiquimod. Sequenced here: PBMCs, sampled from a glioma patient whose treatment included an IDH1 peptide vaccine. The origin of the receptors is a man aged 40-50 years with glioma. Some clones in this sample may be carry-over from other donors' samples.

The rearrangement uses TRBV6-1 and TRBJ1-5; a possible D gene is TRBD1 (5 bases). The CDR3 has 14 amino acids. CDR1 MNHNS and CDR2 SASEGT come from the germline V gene. Trimming cost V 5 bases and J 4 bases, with 12 bases left between them. The CDR3 DNA is TGTGCCAGCAGTATAAACCAGGGAAATCAGCCCCAGCATTTT. Its translation is CASSINQGNQPQHF.

The chain links TRBV2 to TRBJ1-6; D possibly corresponds to TRBD1 (5 bases). This CDR3 has 14 amino acids. The V gene's germline CDR1 is SNHLY and CDR2 FYNNEI. With 5 bases removed from V and 9 bases from J, the gap between germline ends came to 14 bases. The CDR3 reads CASSLQGDSSPLHF. The CDR3 DNA is TGTGCCAGCAGTCTCCAGGGAGATTCTTCACCCCTCCACTTT.

This clone was seen once. The chain joins TRBV5-1 to TRBJ2-6; D might be TRBD1 or TRBD2, each matching 6 bases. The V and J ends lost 0 bases and 3 bases respectively, with 10 bases between them. CDR3 length equals 16 residues. Germline-derived CDR1 and CDR2 are SGHRS and YFSETQ. CDR3 residues: CASSLAGAGGANVLTF. CDR3 in DNA: TGCGCCAGCAGCTTGGCGGGGGCCGGTGGGGCCAACGTCCTGACTTTC.

This clone was picked up a small number of times. The rearrangement links TRBV15 to TRBJ1-5, with a tentative D call TRBD1 (5 bases). The CDR3 loop spans 16 amino acids. The germline V gene encodes CDR1 LNHNV and CDR2 YYDKDF (reference sequence). Between the trimmed V and J ends, which lost 3 bases and 1 base, there was a span of 13 bases. CDR3 region: CATSSSGKLSNQPQHF. In nucleotides, the CDR3 is TGTGCCACCAGCAGTTCAGGGAAGTTAAGCAATCAGCCCCAGCATTTT.

The chain employs TRBV11-3 and TRBJ2-5, with a weak D call TRBD1 (6 bases). Germline CDR1 and CDR2: SGHNT and YENEEA. CDR3 size: 15 residues. The V gene lost 3 bases and the J gene lost 2 bases, with 13 bases spanning the gap. Here the CDR3 reads CASSLDGTIQETQYF. The CDR3 DNA is TGTGCCAGCAGCTTGGACGGGACAATACAAGAGACCCAGTACTTC.

The chain has TRBV19 and TRBJ2-2; no definite D call. This CDR3 comprises 14 residues. Trimming removed 4 bases from V and 1 base from J, with 7 bases in between. Germline V gene data show CDR1 as LNHDA and CDR2 as SQIVND (reference sequence). The CDR3 DNA is TGTGCCAGTAGTACCTCAGGGAACACCGGGGAGCTGTTTTTT. Its protein product is CASSTSGNTGELFF.

The genes are TRBV19 and TRBJ2-7; 8 nucleotides match TRBD1. Trimming cost V 6 bases and J 5 bases; bases outside gene matches: 12. Looked up from germline, CDR1 is LNHDA and CDR2 is SQIVND (reference sequence). CDR3 length: 15 amino acids. CDR3 nucleotide sequence: TGTGCCAGTAGCCACTTAGACAGGGGTCCCCACGAGCAGTACTTC. Residues: CASSHLDRGPHEQYF.

This clone is labeled medium-sized (0.01 to 0.1%). This rearrangement joins TRBV7-8 to TRBJ1-5; D gene unclear. CDR1 and CDR2 (germline): SGHVS, FQNEAQ. The CDR3 loop spans 14 amino acids. The ends were cut back, 3 bases at V and 1 base at J, with 7 bases in the middle. The CDR3 coding sequence is TGTGCCAGCAGCTTTCTTGGGAGCAATCAGCCCCAGCATTTT. It is translated as CASSFLGSNQPQHF. Filled out from reference TRBV7-8 and TRBJ1-5, the complete variable domain reads GAGVSQSPRYKVAKRGQDVALRCDPISGHVSLFWYQQALGQGPEFLTYFQNEAQLDKSGLPSDRFFAERPEGSVSTLKIQRTQQEDSAVYLCASSFLGSNQPQHFGDGTRLSIL.

This sequence joins TRBV6-1 and TRBJ2-1; D tentatively fits TRBD1 or TRBD2 (5 bases each). Germline CDR1 MNHNS, CDR2 SASEGT. The CDR3 sequence is 13 residues long. V was cut by 4 bases and J by 11 bases, with 15 bases left in between. The CDR3 DNA follows: TGTGCCAGCAGTGTATCTGAGGGGATTAAGCAGTTCTTC. It specifies CASSVSEGIKQFF.

The chain recombines TRBV27 with TRBJ1-2; 12 bases fit TRBD1. The CDR3 contains 15 residues. CDR1 is MNHEY, CDR2 SMNVEV, per germline (reference sequence). The trim removed 5 bases at V and 8 bases at J, leaving 9 bases unmatched. The CDR3 DNA is TGTGCCAGCAGTCCGTGGGACAGGGGGCGCGGGGGCTACACCTTC. It codes for CASSPWDRGRGGYTF.

This chain joins TRBV6-5 and TRBJ2-3, with a possible D match to TRBD2 (6 bases). Between the trimmed V and J ends, which lost 5 bases and 5 bases, there was a span of 14 bases. This CDR3 has 14 residues. Per the germline V gene, CDR1 is MNHEY and CDR2 is SVGAGI. CDR3 loop: CASSPLGGGDTQYF. The CDR3 DNA sequence: TGTGCCAGCAGTCCCTTGGGGGGAGGAGATACGCAGTATTTT.

This clone was recorded once. This chain uses TRBV5-1 with TRBJ1-1; D possibly corresponds to TRBD1 (5 bases). CDR1 and CDR2 (germline): SGHRS, YFSETQ. The CDR3 consists of 16 residues. V lost 0 bases to trimming and J lost 7 bases, with 19 bases between them. CDR3 loop: CASSLDRDPPVREAFF. CDR3 bases: TGCGCCAGCAGCTTGGACCGGGACCCGCCAGTGCGTGAAGCTTTCTTT.

The CDR3 here is CASSLSTGNTIYF. The DNA of the CDR3 is TGTGCCAGCAGTTTATCGACTGGAAACACCATATATTTT. The gene calls are TRBV27 and TRBJ1-3, with D hard to call. The V gene lost 0 bases and the J gene lost 2 bases, with 2 bases spanning the gap. Germline V gives CDR1 MNHEY, CDR2 SMNVEV (reference sequence). The CDR3 runs 13 residues.

This sequence joins TRBV19 and TRBJ1-1, with TRBD1 matching over 10 bases. This CDR3 is 15 amino acids long. The J segment lost 8 bases and the V segment lost 7 bases, leaving 13 bases of the junction unmatched. Germline V gene data show CDR1 as LNHDA and CDR2 as SQIVND (reference sequence). CDR3 sequence (DNA): TGTGCCAGTACCGATGGGGGACAGGGGCTCGTGGAAGCTTTCTTT. This encodes CASTDGGQGLVEAFF.

CDR3 region: CTSSQTTGGSQETQYF. For the CDR3, the DNA is TGCACCAGCAGCCAGACCACAGGGGGCAGTCAAGAGACCCAGTACTTC. The chain recombines TRBV1 with TRBJ2-5; the D call of TRBD1 is as the table states it, not checked on the DNA. TRBV1 is marked as a pseudogene. This CDR3 has 16 residues.

This chain joins TRBV7-9 and TRBJ1-4; D is possibly TRBD1 (6 bases). Trimming removed 2 bases from V and 0 bases from J, with 10 bases in between. Germline V lookup: CDR1 SEHNR, CDR2 FQNEAQ (reference sequence). The CDR3 loop spans 16 amino acids. The CDR3 loop is CASSLSRTATNEKLFF. The CDR3 DNA reads as TGTGCCAGCAGCTTATCTCGGACAGCAACTAATGAAAAACTGTTTTTT.

The V gene is TRBV7-2, the J gene TRBJ1-6; 9 nucleotides line up with TRBD1. Germline CDR1 is SGHTA and CDR2 is FQGNSA. J gave up 9 bases and V 5 bases, and 11 bases lay outside the gene matches. The CDR3 totals 16 residues. CDR3 nucleotides: TGTGCCAGCAGCCCGAGTGCACAGGGGGCCGGTTCACCCCTCCACTTT. Protein product: CASSPSAQGAGSPLHF. Full variable domain (outside the CDR3, taken from reference TRBV7-2 and TRBJ1-6): GAGVSQSPSNKVTEKGKDVELRCDPISGHTALYWYRQSLGQGLEFLIYFQGNSAPDKSGLPSDRFSAERTGGSVSTLTIQRTQQEDSAVYLCASSPSAQGAGSPLHFGNGTRLTVT.